These 9 T cell receptor beta chains came from one sample sequenced in a study of beta chain features in type 1 diabetes. The isolated RNA, all of it, was reverse transcribed, so expressed TCRB transcripts were what got sequenced. The table came from immunoSEQ multiplex PCR; TCRdb's copy has only in-frame clones and leaves some out. The sample consists of 40,000 to 45,000 clones, around 49% of them appearing once. The source material was central memory CD4+ T cells from blood. These receptor sequences come from a woman younger than 35 in good health.

V is TRBV11-1 and J is TRBJ1-5; TRBD1 might be the D (5 bases). Trimming took off 2 bases at V and 5 bases at J, with 10 bases between the two ends. There are 14 residues in the CDR3. Germline values: CDR1 SGHAT, CDR2 FQDESV (reference sequence). DNA for the CDR3: TGTGCCAGCAGCTTATCGGGGGATTATCAGCCCCAGCATTTT. Residues: CASSLSGDYQPQHF.

The chain combines TRBV9 with TRBJ2-3, with 8 positions matching TRBD2. Trimming removed 4 bases from V and 3 bases from J; junction bases left unmatched: 7. CDR3 length equals 15 residues. Germline V gene lookup returns CDR1 SGDLS and CDR2 YYNGEE. Here the CDR3 DNA reads TGTGCCAGCAGCCGGGTTAGCGGGGATACAGATACGCAGTATTTT. Protein product: CASSRVSGDTDTQYF.

J is TRBJ2-1 and V is TRBV9, with 14 bases lining up with TRBD2. CDR3 length equals 17 residues. The J segment lost 1 base and the V segment lost 5 bases, leaving 5 bases of the junction unmatched. CDR1 and CDR2 from the germline V gene are SGDLS and YYNGEE. The chain's CDR3 is CASSERLAGGSYNEQFF. DNA of the CDR3: TGTGCCAGCAGTGAGAGACTAGCGGGGGGGTCCTACAATGAGCAGTTCTTC.

The chain couples TRBV13 to TRBJ2-1; 11 bases align to TRBD2. V dropped 3 bases and J dropped 6; count of bases not matched to a gene: 7. Germline V gene sequence: CDR1 PRHDT, CDR2 FYEKMQ (reference sequence). The CDR3 spans 16 residues. The chain's CDR3 is CASSFSGRASVNEQFF. CDR3 in DNA: TGTGCCAGCAGCTTTAGCGGGAGGGCCTCCGTCAATGAGCAGTTCTTC.

The CDR3 region is CASSMEAWETQYF. The CDR3 DNA follows: TGTGCCAGTAGTATGGAGGCGTGGGAGACCCAGTACTTC. The V gene is TRBV19, the J gene TRBJ2-5; weak D call: TRBD2 (5 bases). CDR1 is LNHDA and CDR2 is SQIVND in the germline V gene (reference sequence). The CDR3 extends over 13 amino acids. V lost 3 bases, J lost 5 bases, and 10 bases lay in between.

This clone appeared a few times. This rearrangement joins TRBV25-1 to TRBJ2-1, with 9 nucleotides matching TRBD1. Per germline, CDR1 MGHDK and CDR2 SYGVNS. CDR3 length: 16 residues. V trimming: 1 base; J trimming: 5 bases; junction bases outside the gene matches: 6. CDR3 loop: CASSEWGQGRDNEQFF. CDR3 in DNA: TGTGCCAGCAGTGAATGGGGACAGGGAAGGGACAATGAGCAGTTCTTC. The whole variable domain, filled in from reference TRBV25-1 and TRBJ2-1, reads EADIYQTPRYLVIGTGKKITLECSQTMGHDKMYWYQQDPGMELHLIHYSYGVNSTEKGDLSSESTVSRIRTEHFPLTLESARPSHTSQYLCASSEWGQGRDNEQFFGPGTRLTVL.

This clone was recorded a few times. The chain is built from TRBV30 and TRBJ2-3; D is possibly TRBD1 (5 bases). The CDR3 runs 15 residues. Between the trimmed V and J ends, which lost 6 bases and 2 bases, there was a span of 18 bases. The V gene's germline CDR1 is GTSNPN and CDR2 SVGIG (reference sequence). CDR3 DNA sequence: TGTGCCTGTCGCACTGGGGCAGATGCCACAGATACGCAGTATTTT. Amino acid sequence: CACRTGADATDTQYF.

The V gene is TRBV16, the J gene TRBJ2-1; weak D call: TRBD2 (6 bases). The germline gives CDR1 KGHSY, CDR2 FQNENV. Trimming pared 4 bases from V and 7 bases from J, leaving 8 bases between. The CDR3 spans 12 residues. The CDR3 DNA is TGTGCCAGCAGCCCGGGAGCAAATGAGCAGTTCTTC. Its translation: CASSPGANEQFF.

The CDR3 bases are TGCGCCAGCAGCCCCGAACCGGGACTGAGTAATGAAAAACTGTTTTTT. It yields the protein CASSPEPGLSNEKLFF. This rearrangement joins TRBV5-1 to TRBJ1-4; the D gene is possibly TRBD1 (5 bases). Trimming stripped 4 bases from V and 4 bases from J, with 17 bases between. Germline loops: CDR1 SGHRS, CDR2 YFSETQ. The CDR3 loop spans 16 amino acids.